These 27 T cell receptor beta chains originate from one sample sequenced in a study of T cell repertoires in cytomegalovirus infection. From the reads, TCRdb called clonotypes with MiXCR, one entry per CDR3 protein. The sample holds fewer than 550,000 distinct CDR3 sequences, roughly 30% seen once. Sequenced material: PBMCs. These receptors all come from a human donor in good health (CMV status not recorded). Some clones in this sample may be carry-over from other donors' samples.

In its sample, this clonotype was seen a few times. CDR3 loop: CATDFRPIAQLAGDQETQYF. CDR3 DNA sequence: TGTGCCACCGATTTTAGGCCAATTGCCCAACTAGCGGGGGATCAAGAGACCCAGTACTTC. The V gene is TRBV6-1, the J gene TRBJ2-5; 11 bases are a match to TRBD2. Germline V gene data show CDR1 as MNHNS and CDR2 as SASEGT. The CDR3 loop spans 20 amino acids. Trimming at V came to 10 bases and at J to 2 bases, leaving 24 bases not matched to a gene.

As to this clonotype: Because the CDR3 is missing its conserved closing phenylalanine or tryptophan, this is likely a read error. V usage is TRBV28 and J usage is TRBJ2-5; either TRBD1 or TRBD2 may supply D (5 bases each). CDR1 and CDR2 from the germline V gene are MDHEN and SYDVKM. The V end was cut by 4 bases, the J end by 5 bases, with 5 bases between. CDR3 length equals 11 residues. The CDR3 loop reads CASSWGETQYL. The CDR3 DNA sequence: TGTGCCAGCAGTTGGGGGGAGACCCAGTACTTA.

This clonotype has a count of ten or more. The genes are TRBV5-6 and TRBJ1-3; D not certain. Germline V gives CDR1 SGHDT, CDR2 YYEEEE. The CDR3 extends over 14 amino acids. The V and J ends lost 0 bases and 0 bases respectively, with 4 bases between them. CDR3 in DNA: TGTGCCAGCAGCTTGGATCTCTCTGGAAACACCATATATTTT. Encoded protein: CASSLDLSGNTIYF.

This chain uses TRBV30 with TRBJ1-6, with no clear D. The CDR3 runs 15 residues. Trimming removed 0 bases at V and 2 bases at J, with 8 bases between. In germline, CDR1 is GTSNPN, CDR2 SVGIG (reference sequence). This CDR3 is CAWSVHPAYNSPLHF. As DNA, the CDR3 is TGTGCCTGGAGTGTACACCCCGCCTATAATTCACCCCTCCACTTT. The entire variable domain, with the rest obtained from reference TRBV30 and TRBJ1-6, is as follows: SQTIHQWPATLVQPVGSPLSLECTVEGTSNPNLYWYRQAAGRGLQLLFYSVGIGQISSEVPQNLSASRPQDRQFILSSKKLLLSDSGFYLCAWSVHPAYNSPLHFGNGTRLTVT.

This rearrangement joins TRBV6-1 to TRBJ2-2; 9 bases align to TRBD1. Germline loops: CDR1 MNHNS, CDR2 SASEGT. This CDR3 has 18 residues. Unmatched junction bases numbered 15, after V lost 5 bases and J lost 5 bases. The CDR3 DNA reads as TGTGCCAGCAGTTTTTTCCCACCGGGACAGGGAAGGACCGGGGAGCTGTTTTTT. It is translated as CASSFFPPGQGRTGELFF.

The V and J genes are TRBV11-2 and TRBJ2-5, with D maybe TRBD1 (5 bases). Germline CDR1 SGHAT, CDR2 FQNNGV. The CDR3 consists of 17 residues. V was trimmed by 4 bases and J by 2 bases, leaving 20 bases between them. The CDR3 DNA follows: TGTGCCAGCAGCTCCCGACCCACCAGGGCAGGACAAGAGACCCAGTACTTC. This gives the protein CASSSRPTRAGQETQYF.

This clonotype was detected many times. As DNA, the CDR3 is TGTGCCAGCAGCTTGGGTCTAGGGGGCAGGCGGAATTCACCCCTCCACTTT. Residues: CASSLGLGGRRNSPLHF. The chain uses TRBV7-2 and TRBJ1-6, with TRBD1 matching 7 bases. Germline V lookup: CDR1 SGHTA, CDR2 FQGNSA. Trimming removed 3 bases from V and 7 bases from J; junction bases left unmatched: 12. This CDR3 is 17 amino acids long.

This clonotype was seen ten or more times. The rearrangement uses TRBV7-3 and TRBJ2-3, with 7 bases identical to TRBD2. The CDR3 is 13 residues long. The ends lost 6 bases at V and 8 bases at J; junction bases unmatched: 8. Germline CDR1 SGHTA, CDR2 FQGTGA. CDR3 bases: TGTGCCAGCAGTCGGGACTACGGTACTACGCAGTATTTT. Translation gives CASSRDYGTTQYF.

As regards this clonotype: A junction boundary mismatches the germline segment, possibly from a read error. The chain couples TRBV13 to TRBJ2-7; D might be TRBD1 or TRBD2, each matching 6 bases. The CDR3 is made up of 13 amino acids. From germline, CDR1 is PRHDT and CDR2 FYEKMQ (reference sequence). Here the CDR3 DNA reads TGCACCAGCAGCGGCGGGACAAGCTACGAGCAGTACTTC. This translates into CTSSGGTSYEQYF.

There are many counts of this clonotype. CDR3 bases: TGCGCCAGCAGCCAAGATCTTAGCAGCGCTGGTTTGGATGAGCAGTTCTTC. Its translation: CASSQDLSSAGLDEQFF. The chain links TRBV4-3 to TRBJ2-1; D uncertain. The V and J ends lost 0 bases and 8 bases respectively, with 20 bases between them. Germline assignment: CDR1 LGHNA and CDR2 YSLEER. The CDR3 consists of 17 residues.

V is TRBV15 and J is TRBJ2-5; no clear D. CDR1 and CDR2 (germline): LNHNV, YYDKDF (reference sequence). The CDR3 loop spans 14 amino acids. With 1 base removed from V and 5 bases from J, the gap between germline ends came to 11 bases. The CDR3: CATSRANIRETQYF. The CDR3 DNA reads as TGTGCCACCAGCAGAGCGAATATCAGGGAGACCCAGTACTTC.

There are many counts of this clonotype. This rearrangement joins TRBV7-8 to TRBJ1-5; possible D gene TRBD1, 6 bases. V lost 2 bases and J 1 base, leaving 9 bases between the germline ends. Germline CDR1 and CDR2: SGHVS and FQNEAQ. The CDR3 is 15 residues long. CDR3 in DNA: TGTGCCAGCAGCTTAACAGGGTCAAGCAATCAGCCCCAGCATTTT. Its translation is CASSLTGSSNQPQHF.

This rearrangement joins TRBV15 to TRBJ1-1; D is unclear. V was cut by 5 bases and J by 3 bases, with 10 bases left in between. This CDR3 is 13 amino acids long. CDR1 and CDR2 (germline): LNHNV, YYDKDF (reference sequence). The CDR3 DNA sequence: TGTGCCACCAGCGCCGGCCGGTACACTGAAGCTTTCTTT. It yields the protein CATSAGRYTEAFF.

This clonotype was seen a handful of times. The genes are TRBV2 and TRBJ2-5; TRBD2 matches 9 bases. The CDR3 runs to 15 residues. V lost 6 bases and J lost 5; bases outside the gene matches: 10. Germline V gene data show CDR1 as SNHLY and CDR2 as FYNNEI. CDR3 loop: CASRAPGLAVETQYF. The DNA of the CDR3 is TGTGCCAGCAGAGCCCCGGGACTAGCCGTTGAGACCCAGTACTTC.

The chain recombines TRBV5-6 with TRBJ2-1; D possibly corresponds to TRBD2 (6 bases). Trimming stripped 4 bases from V and 4 bases from J, with 12 bases between. The CDR3 is made up of 14 amino acids. The germline V gene has CDR1 SGHDT and CDR2 YYEEEE. The CDR3 spells CASSPEGFYNEQFF. The CDR3 DNA reads as TGTGCCAGCAGCCCGGAGGGATTTTACAATGAGCAGTTCTTC. The complete variable domain, with remaining parts taken from reference TRBV5-6 and TRBJ2-1, reads DAGVTQSPTHLIKTRGQQVTLRCSPKSGHDTVSWYQQALGQGPQFIFQYYEEEERQRGNFPDRFSGHQFPNYSSELNVNALLLGDSALYLCASSPEGFYNEQFFGPGTRLTVL.

The chain combines TRBV20-1 with TRBJ2-3; TRBD2 aligns across 10 bases. The CDR3 extends over 19 amino acids. The J segment lost 6 bases and the V segment lost 1 base, leaving 19 bases of the junction unmatched. The germline V gene has CDR1 DFQATT and CDR2 SNEGSKA (reference sequence). CDR3 in DNA: TGCAGTGCTAGAGTTATCATTGGGCGTAGCGGGGGGCCCATGGATACGCAGTATTTT. Its translation: CSARVIIGRSGGPMDTQYF.

This clonotype was recorded a few times. The chain couples TRBV2 to TRBJ2-3; perhaps TRBD2 as D (5 bases). The germline V and J ends were trimmed by 8 bases and 6 bases, with 15 bases remaining between them. CDR3 length equals 13 residues. The germline gives CDR1 SNHLY, CDR2 FYNNEI. As DNA, the CDR3 is TGTGCCAGCGATCAAGGAGGATATGATACGCAGTATTTT. Translating it yields CASDQGGYDTQYF.

This clonotype occurred many times. V and J are TRBV7-8 and TRBJ1-5; TRBD1 aligns across 7 bases. The CDR3 runs 18 residues. Trimming removed 4 bases from V and 4 bases from J; junction bases left unmatched: 16. In germline, CDR1 is SGHVS, CDR2 FQNEAQ. Here the CDR3 DNA reads TGTGCCAGCAGCTCCAACGGCGGAACCGGGACAGCAAATCAGCCCCAGCATTTT. Its protein is CASSSNGGTGTANQPQHF.

The chain has TRBV2 and TRBJ1-5, with D perhaps matching TRBD1 (6 bases). With 6 bases removed from V and 2 bases from J, the gap between germline ends came to 17 bases. Germline-derived CDR1 and CDR2 are SNHLY and FYNNEI. This CDR3 spans 16 amino acids. The CDR3 region has the DNA TGTGCCAGCAGGAGTTTGACGGGGGCGGGCAATCAGCCCCAGCATTTT. It codes for CASRSLTGAGNQPQHF.

In its sample, this clonotype was seen many times. The rearrangement links TRBV28 to TRBJ1-5, with TRBD1 identical over 8 bases. The CDR3 is made up of 14 amino acids. V gave up 6 bases and J gave up 10 bases; unmatched junction bases: 11. From germline, CDR1 is MDHEN and CDR2 SYDVKM. This chain's CDR3 is CASSRGQAISPQHF. The CDR3 region has the DNA TGTGCCAGCAGCCGGGGACAGGCAATCAGCCCCCAGCATTTT.

This clonotype was detected many times. V usage is TRBV7-2 and J usage is TRBJ2-3, with a tentative D call TRBD2 (6 bases). There are 13 residues in the CDR3. The V and J ends lost 8 bases and 6 bases respectively, with 15 bases between them. CDR1 is SGHTA and CDR2 is FQGNSA in the germline V gene. The CDR3 sequence: CASAVPGGDTQYF. CDR3 nucleotides: TGTGCCAGCGCGGTGCCCGGAGGGGATACGCAGTATTTT.

The rearrangement joins TRBV24-1 to TRBJ2-1; the match to TRBD2 covers 15 bases. This CDR3 contains 20 residues. Trimming at V came to 7 bases and at J to 0 bases, leaving 12 bases not matched to a gene. Germline V lookup: CDR1 KGHDR, CDR2 SFDVKD. Here the CDR3 reads CATRPSPGTSGGSSYNEQFF. Here the CDR3 DNA reads TGTGCCACCAGACCCTCCCCCGGGACTAGCGGGGGGAGCTCCTACAATGAGCAGTTCTTC.

V and J are TRBV6-5 and TRBJ2-5; the match to TRBD1 covers 7 bases. The CDR3 has 15 residues. V shed 5 bases, J shed 3 bases, and the junction held 9 bases outside the gene matches. Germline V lookup: CDR1 MNHEY, CDR2 SVGAGI. The CDR3 loop reads CASSHRDSQEETQYF. The CDR3 nucleotides are TGTGCCAGCAGTCACCGGGACAGTCAGGAAGAGACCCAGTACTTC.

This clonotype showed up many times. The CDR3 DNA reads TGTGCCAGTAGTATAGTCGTGGTGGGACAGAGCTCCTACGAGCAGTACTTC. Protein product: CASSIVVVGQSSYEQYF. V is TRBV19 and J is TRBJ2-7, with 7 positions matching TRBD1. This CDR3 contains 17 residues. V lost 1 base and J lost 0; bases outside the gene matches: 9. Germline lookup yields CDR1 LNHDA and CDR2 SQIVND (reference sequence).

The CDR3 DNA reads as TGTGCCAGCAGCCCCGCCGGAGGGGCCCTCCACTTT. Its translation: CASSPAGGALHF. The chain employs TRBV7-9 and TRBJ1-6; a possible D gene is TRBD1 (5 bases). The CDR3 totals 12 residues. With 5 bases removed from V and 14 bases from J, the gap between germline ends came to 13 bases. Per germline, CDR1 SEHNR and CDR2 FQNEAQ (reference sequence).

V is TRBV27 and J is TRBJ1-2; TRBD1 matches 7 bases. This CDR3 is 14 amino acids long. V dropped 6 bases and J dropped 3; count of bases not matched to a gene: 7. Germline V gene lookup returns CDR1 MNHEY and CDR2 SMNVEV (reference sequence). The CDR3 DNA follows: TGTGCCAGCAGCCTGACAGGGCGGCACTATGGCTACACCTTC. Its translation: CASSLTGRHYGYTF.

In its sample, this clonotype was seen a few times. The rearrangement uses TRBV4-1 and TRBJ1-5, with TRBD1 matching over 7 bases. CDR1 and CDR2 from the germline V gene are MGHRA and YSYEKL. The junction had 5 bases not matched to a gene; V was cut back by 5 bases and J by 1 base. The CDR3 is 15 residues long. The CDR3 protein is CASSVRDSSNQPQHF. The CDR3 region has the DNA TGCGCCAGCAGCGTCCGGGACAGCAGCAATCAGCCCCAGCATTTT.